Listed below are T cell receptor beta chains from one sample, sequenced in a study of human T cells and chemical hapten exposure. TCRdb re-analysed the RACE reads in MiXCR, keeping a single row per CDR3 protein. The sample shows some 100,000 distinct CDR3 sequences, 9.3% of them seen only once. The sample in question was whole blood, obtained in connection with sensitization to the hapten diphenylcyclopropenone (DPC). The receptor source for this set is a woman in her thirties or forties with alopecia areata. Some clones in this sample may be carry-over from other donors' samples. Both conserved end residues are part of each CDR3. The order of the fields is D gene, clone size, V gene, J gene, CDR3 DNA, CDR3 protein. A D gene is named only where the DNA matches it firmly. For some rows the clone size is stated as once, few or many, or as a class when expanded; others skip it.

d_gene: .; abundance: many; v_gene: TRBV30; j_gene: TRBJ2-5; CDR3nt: TGTGCCTGGACCCCCCCGGGTTATGAGACCCAGTACTTC; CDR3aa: CAWTPPGYETQYF
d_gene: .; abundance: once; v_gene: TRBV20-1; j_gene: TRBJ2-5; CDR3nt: TGCAGTGCTAGAGATTCCCGGCGGGGGACCCAGTACTTC; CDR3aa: CSARDSRRGTQYF
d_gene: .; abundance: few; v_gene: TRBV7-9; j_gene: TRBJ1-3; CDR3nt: TGTGCCAGCAGCCCCCTCATTGGGTTATCAGGTGGAAACACCATATATTTT; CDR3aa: CASSPLIGLSGGNTIYF
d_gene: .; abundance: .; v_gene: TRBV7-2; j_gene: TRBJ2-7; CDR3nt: TGTACCAGCAGCTTAGAAGGGGGGAAGGCCTACGAGCAGTACTTC; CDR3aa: CTSSLEGGKAYEQYF
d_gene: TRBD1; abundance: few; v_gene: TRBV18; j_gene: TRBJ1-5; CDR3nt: TGTGCCAGCTCCGGATCCGGGACAGTTAGCAATCAGCCCCAGCATTTT; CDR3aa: CASSGSGTVSNQPQHF
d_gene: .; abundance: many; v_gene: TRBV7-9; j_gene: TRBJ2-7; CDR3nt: TGTGCCAGCAGCACCTCCTGGGAGTACCACGAGCAGTACTTC; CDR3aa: CASSTSWEYHEQYF
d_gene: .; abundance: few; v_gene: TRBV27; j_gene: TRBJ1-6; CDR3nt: TGTGCCAGCAGCCTGGCGGGGGATAATTCACCCCTCCACTTT; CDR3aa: CASSLAGDNSPLHF
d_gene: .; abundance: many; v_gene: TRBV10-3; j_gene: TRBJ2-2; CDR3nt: TGTGCCATCAGTGAGAACAGGGACACCGGGGAGCTGTTTTTT; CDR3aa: CAISENRDTGELFF
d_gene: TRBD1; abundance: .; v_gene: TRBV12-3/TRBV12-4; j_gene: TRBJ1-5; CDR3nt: TGTGCCAGCAGTTCGCCTGGACAGGGTTGGAGTCAGCCCCAGCATTTT; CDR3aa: CASSSPGQGWSQPQHF
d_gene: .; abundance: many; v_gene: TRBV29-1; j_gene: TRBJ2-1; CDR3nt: TGCAGCGTTGTACGCGGTGAGCAGTTCTTC; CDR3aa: CSVVRGEQFF
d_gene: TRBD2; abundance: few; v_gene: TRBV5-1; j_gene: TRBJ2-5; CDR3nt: TGCGCCAGCCGGGGGGGATCGCAAGAGACCCAGTACTTC; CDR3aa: CASRGGSQETQYF
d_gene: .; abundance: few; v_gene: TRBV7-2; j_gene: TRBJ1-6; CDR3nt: TGTGCCAGCAGCTCTCGTCCCGGAAATAACCAAAATTCACCCCTCCACTTT; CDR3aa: CASSSRPGNNQNSPLHF
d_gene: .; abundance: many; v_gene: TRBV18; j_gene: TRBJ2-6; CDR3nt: TGTGCCAGCTCACCCCTCCGGGACTCTGGGGCCAACGTCCTGACTTTC; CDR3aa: CASSPLRDSGANVLTF
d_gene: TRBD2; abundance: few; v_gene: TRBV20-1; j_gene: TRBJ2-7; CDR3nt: TGCAGTGCTGGCAGTACCAGCGGGACTAGCGTCTCCTACGAGCAGTACTTC; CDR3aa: CSAGSTSGTSVSYEQYF
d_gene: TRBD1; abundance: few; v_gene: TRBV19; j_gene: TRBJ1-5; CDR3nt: TGTGCCAGTAGTATAATCGCAGGGGGACGAAATCAGCCCCAGCATTTT; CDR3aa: CASSIIAGGRNQPQHF
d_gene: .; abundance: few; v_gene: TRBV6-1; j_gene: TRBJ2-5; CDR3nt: TGTGCCAGCAGTGAGGTGGAGGGCAGGGAAGAGACCCAGTACTTC; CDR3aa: CASSEVEGREETQYF
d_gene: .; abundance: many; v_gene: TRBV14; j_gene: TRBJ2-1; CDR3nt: TGTGCCAGCAGCCCCCCTGGGGTAGCCGGGGCCTACAATGAGCAGTTCTTC; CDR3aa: CASSPPGVAGAYNEQFF
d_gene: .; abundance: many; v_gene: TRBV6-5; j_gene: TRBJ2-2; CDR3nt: TGTGCCAGCAGTTGGGGCTCGAACACCGGGGAGCTGTTTTTT; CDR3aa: CASSWGSNTGELFF
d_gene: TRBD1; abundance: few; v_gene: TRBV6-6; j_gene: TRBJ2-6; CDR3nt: TGTGCCAGCAGCCCGATCAGGGACAGGGGTAATACTGGGGCCAACGTCCTGACTTTC; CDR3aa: CASSPIRDRGNTGANVLTF
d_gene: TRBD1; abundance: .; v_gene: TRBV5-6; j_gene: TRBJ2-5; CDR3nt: TGTGCCAGCAGCTTGACCCAGGGGGCCCACCAAGAGACCCAGTACTTC; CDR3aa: CASSLTQGAHQETQYF
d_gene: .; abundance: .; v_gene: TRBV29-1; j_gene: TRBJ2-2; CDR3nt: TGCAGCGTTGAAATTCTGGGGTCAGGAAACACCGGGGAGCTGTTTTTT; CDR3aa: CSVEILGSGNTGELFF
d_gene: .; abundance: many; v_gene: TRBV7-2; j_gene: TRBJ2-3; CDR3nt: TGTGCCAGCAGCCCCAGTTGGGCAGATACGCAGTATTTT; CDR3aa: CASSPSWADTQYF
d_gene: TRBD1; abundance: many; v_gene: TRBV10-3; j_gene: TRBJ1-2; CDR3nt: TGTGCCATCAGTGAGTCAGGACAGGGGGGCTACACCTTC; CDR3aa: CAISESGQGGYTF
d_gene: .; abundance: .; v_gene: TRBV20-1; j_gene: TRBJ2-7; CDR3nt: TGCAGTGCTGCCAGGGGCACCTACGAGCAGTACTTC; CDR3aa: CSAARGTYEQYF
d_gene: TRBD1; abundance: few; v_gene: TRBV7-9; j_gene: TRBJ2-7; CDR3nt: TGTGCCAGCAGCTTCGGACAGGGGATATACGAGCAGTACTTC; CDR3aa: CASSFGQGIYEQYF
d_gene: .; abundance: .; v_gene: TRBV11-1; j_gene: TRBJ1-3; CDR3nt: TGTGCCAGCAGCCTGACAGACTCCGGGGGAAACACCATATATTTT; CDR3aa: CASSLTDSGGNTIYF
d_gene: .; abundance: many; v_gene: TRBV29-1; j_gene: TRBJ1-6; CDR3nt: TGCAGCGTTGCCGCCTCTCTTCAAGCACCCCTCCACTTT; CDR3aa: CSVAASLQAPLHF
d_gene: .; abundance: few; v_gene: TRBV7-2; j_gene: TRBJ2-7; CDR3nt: TGTGCCAGCAGCAAATCTGGATATGACTACGAGCAGTACTTC; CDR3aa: CASSKSGYDYEQYF
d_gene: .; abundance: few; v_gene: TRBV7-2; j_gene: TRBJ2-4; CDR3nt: TGTGCCAGCAGCGGAGGTGGGGTGAACATTCAGTACTTC; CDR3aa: CASSGGGVNIQYF
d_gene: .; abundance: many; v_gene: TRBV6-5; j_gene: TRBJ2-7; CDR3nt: TGTGCCAGCAGTTACTCCTTAGCGGTCTTCTCCTACGAGCAGTACTTC; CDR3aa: CASSYSLAVFSYEQYF
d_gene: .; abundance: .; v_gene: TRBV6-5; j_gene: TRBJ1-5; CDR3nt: TGTGCCAGCAGTGCTGGGACGGATGCCGGGCCCCAGCATTTT; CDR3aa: CASSAGTDAGPQHF
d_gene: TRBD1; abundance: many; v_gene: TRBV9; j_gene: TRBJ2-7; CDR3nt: TGTGCCAGCAGCGTAGAGGGCGACGTGGGACAGGGTTCCCACGAGCAGTACTTC; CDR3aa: CASSVEGDVGQGSHEQYF
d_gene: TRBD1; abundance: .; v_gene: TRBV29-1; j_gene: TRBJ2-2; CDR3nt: TGCAGCGTTTTGACCTCCCCCGGGACAGTGAACACCGGGGAGCTGTTTTTT; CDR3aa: CSVLTSPGTVNTGELFF
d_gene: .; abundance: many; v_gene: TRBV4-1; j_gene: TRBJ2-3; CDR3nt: TGCGCCAGCAGCCATTTCCCCGGCCAAGGGACCACAGATACGCAGTATTTT; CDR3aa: CASSHFPGQGTTDTQYF
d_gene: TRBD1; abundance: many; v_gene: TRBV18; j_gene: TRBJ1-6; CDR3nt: TGTGCCAGCTCACCCGGGACAGGGACTAATTCACCCCTCCACTTT; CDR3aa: CASSPGTGTNSPLHF
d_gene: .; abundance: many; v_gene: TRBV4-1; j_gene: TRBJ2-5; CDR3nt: TGCGCCAGCAGCCACCTACCTGGGGATCAAGAGACCCAGTACTTC; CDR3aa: CASSHLPGDQETQYF
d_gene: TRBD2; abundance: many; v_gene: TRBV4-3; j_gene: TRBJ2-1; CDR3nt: TGCGCCAGCAGCCAAGAAGTGCCTAGCGGGAGCGGAGATGAGCAGTTCTTC; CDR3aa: CASSQEVPSGSGDEQFF
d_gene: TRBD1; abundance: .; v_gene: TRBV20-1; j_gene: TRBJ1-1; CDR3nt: TGCAGTGCTAAGGGACAGGGTATCACTGAAGCTTTCTTT; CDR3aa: CSAKGQGITEAFF
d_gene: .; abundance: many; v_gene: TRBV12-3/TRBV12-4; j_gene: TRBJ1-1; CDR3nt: TGTGCCAGCGCCTGGGGGGGCGCACTCCCTTTAGGCACTGAAGCTTTCTTT; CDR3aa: CASAWGGALPLGTEAFF
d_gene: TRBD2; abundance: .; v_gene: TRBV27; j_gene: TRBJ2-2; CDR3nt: TGTGCCAGCAGTCTCCTAGCGGGAGGGCCTGGCACCGGGGAGCTGTTTTTT; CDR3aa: CASSLLAGGPGTGELFF
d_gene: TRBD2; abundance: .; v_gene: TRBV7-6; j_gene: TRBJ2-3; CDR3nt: TGTGCCAGCAGCTTAGGGAGCGGGATTTATACGCAGTATTTT; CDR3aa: CASSLGSGIYTQYF
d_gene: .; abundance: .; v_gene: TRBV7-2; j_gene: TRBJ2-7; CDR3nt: TGTGCCAGCAGCTTTAGCCGAGACCTGTACGAGCAGTACTTC; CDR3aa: CASSFSRDLYEQYF
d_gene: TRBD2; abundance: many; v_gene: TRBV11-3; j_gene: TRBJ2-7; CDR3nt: TGTGCCAGCAGCGGGACTAGCGGGAGCGGCGAGCAGTACTTC; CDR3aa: CASSGTSGSGEQYF
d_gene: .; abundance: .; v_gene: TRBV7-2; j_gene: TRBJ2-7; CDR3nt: TGTGCCAGCAGCTTGTCGGTCGGCTACGAGCAGTACTTC; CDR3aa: CASSLSVGYEQYF
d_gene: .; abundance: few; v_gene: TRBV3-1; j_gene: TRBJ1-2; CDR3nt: TGTGCCAGCAGCCAAGATCACAGTCATGGCTACACCTTC; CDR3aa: CASSQDHSHGYTF
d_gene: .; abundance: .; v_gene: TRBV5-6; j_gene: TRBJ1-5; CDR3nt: TGTGCCAGCCCGCTGGGACTGGAGGGATGGAATCAGCCCCAGCATTTT; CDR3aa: CASPLGLEGWNQPQHF
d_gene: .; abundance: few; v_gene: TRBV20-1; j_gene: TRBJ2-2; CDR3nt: TGCAGTGCTAGCAGATTGAACACCGGGGAGCTGTTTTTT; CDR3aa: CSASRLNTGELFF
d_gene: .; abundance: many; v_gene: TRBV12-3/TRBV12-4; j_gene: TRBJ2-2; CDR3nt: TGTGCCAGCAGTTTGAGAGTTACCGGGGAGCTGTTTTTT; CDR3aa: CASSLRVTGELFF